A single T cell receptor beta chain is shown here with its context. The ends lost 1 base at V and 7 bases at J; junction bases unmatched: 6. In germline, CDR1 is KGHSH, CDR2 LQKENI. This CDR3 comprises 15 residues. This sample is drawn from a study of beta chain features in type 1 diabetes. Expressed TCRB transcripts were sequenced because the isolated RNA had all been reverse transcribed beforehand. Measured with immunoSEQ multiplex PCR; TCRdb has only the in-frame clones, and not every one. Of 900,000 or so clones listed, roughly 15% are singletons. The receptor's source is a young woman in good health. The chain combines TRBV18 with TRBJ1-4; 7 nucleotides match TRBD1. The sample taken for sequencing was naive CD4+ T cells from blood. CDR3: CASSPQGQPTEKLFF. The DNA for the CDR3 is TGTGCCAGCTCACCACAGGGACAGCCAACTGAAAAACTGTTTTTT. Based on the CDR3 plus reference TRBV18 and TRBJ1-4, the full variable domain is NAGVMQNPRHLVRRRGQEARLRCSPMKGHSHVYWYRQLPEEGLKFMVYLQKENIIDESGMPKERFSAEFPKEGPSILRIQQVVRGDSAAYFCASSPQGQPTEKLFFGSGTQLSVL.